This passage covers 14 T cell receptor beta chains from one sample sequenced in a study of shared clonotypes between healthy human individuals (TCRdb year 2020). To prepare the library, the immunoSEQ multiplex PCR assay was applied. Sourced from immuneACCESS, this table was stored by TCRdb with only in-frame sequences that have V and J called. A share of the clones is absent; for the studies checked, an unresolved V gene accounts for under half, and the remainder has no known explanation. This sample has 530,000 or so clones in its table, and over 60% of those were observed once. The ten largest clones take up under 15% of the sample. The sample taken for sequencing was PBMCs. The receptors here all came from a woman aged 40 to 50 in good health. Some clones in this sample may be carry-over from other donors' samples.

In its sample, this clone was seen once. The chain combines TRBV7-9 with TRBJ2-1; the D gene is possibly TRBD2 (7 bases). Trimming left V 6 bases short and J 1 base short, with 16 bases between. The CDR3 runs to 16 residues. The germline V gene encodes CDR1 SEHNR and CDR2 FQNEAQ (reference sequence). DNA of the CDR3: TGTGCCAGCAGAAAGGGGGAGGGAGGTTCCTACAATGAGCAGTTCTTC. Its protein product is CASRKGEGGSYNEQFF.

This chain's CDR3 is CASSLGQGPKWTQYF. The CDR3 nucleotides read TGTGCCAGCAGCCTTGGACAGGGGCCAAAGTGGACCCAGTACTTC. The chain employs TRBV27 and TRBJ2-5, with 9 nucleotides matching TRBD1. The CDR3 covers 15 residues. Losses at the gene ends were 6 bases for V and 7 bases for J; bases not matched to a gene: 12. Germline assignment: CDR1 MNHEY and CDR2 SMNVEV (reference sequence).

The J gene is TRBJ2-1, the V gene TRBV18; D not resolved. V gave up 1 base and J gave up 5 bases, with 6 bases separating them. Germline V gives CDR1 KGHSH, CDR2 LQKENI. The CDR3 is 13 amino acids. The DNA for the CDR3 is TGTGCCAGCTCACCACTGGGCGACAATGAGCAGTTCTTC. Translating gives CASSPLGDNEQFF.

The chain links TRBV10-3 to TRBJ2-1, with 9 bases identical to TRBD2. J lost 5 bases, V lost 0 bases, and 8 bases had no gene match. The length of the CDR3 is 17 residues. CDR1 is ENHRY and CDR2 is SYGVKD in the germline V gene. The CDR3 nucleotides are TGTGCCATCAGTGAGTCTACGGCGGGAGGGCCAGACAATGAGCAGTTCTTC. Translating gives CAISESTAGGPDNEQFF.

This clone was seen once. The rearrangement uses TRBV19 and TRBJ2-7; 11 bases line up with TRBD2. This CDR3 has 15 amino acids. V lost 10 bases and J lost 2; bases outside the gene matches: 10. The germline gives CDR1 LNHDA, CDR2 SQIVND (reference sequence). DNA for the CDR3: TGTGCCACCTCCAGGGGACTAGCGGAGACCTACGAGCAGTACTTC. Translated: CATSRGLAETYEQYF.

This rearrangement joins TRBV9 to TRBJ2-7, with 10 nucleotides matching TRBD1. The V gene end was trimmed by 0 bases and the J gene end by 3 bases; junction bases not matched to a gene: 6. Per the germline V gene, CDR1 is SGDLS and CDR2 is YYNGEE. CDR3 length equals 16 residues. Here the CDR3 reads CASSVGDRGASYEQYF. The DNA of the CDR3 is TGTGCCAGCAGCGTAGGGGACAGGGGCGCGAGCTACGAGCAGTACTTC.

The rearrangement joins TRBV18 to TRBJ2-5; D may be TRBD1 or TRBD2 (5 bases each). Trimming removed 3 bases at V and 0 bases at J, with 8 bases between. The CDR3 has 14 amino acids. Per the germline V gene, CDR1 is KGHSH and CDR2 is LQKENI. CDR3 amino acids: CASSPGRNQETQYF. The CDR3 bases are TGTGCCAGCTCACCGGGACGGAACCAAGAGACCCAGTACTTC.

The rearrangement links TRBV29-1 to TRBJ1-3; D is unresolved. V lost 1 base, J lost 3 bases, and 13 bases lay in between. This CDR3 region has 15 residues. CDR1 SQVTM and CDR2 ANQGSEA come from the germline V gene. The CDR3 DNA reads as TGCAGCGTTGAAGTACGGCAAGGAGGTGGAAACACCATATATTTT. As protein: CSVEVRQGGGNTIYF.

The chain couples TRBV7-6 to TRBJ2-7; 9 positions agree with TRBD2. Germline V gene sequence: CDR1 SGHVS, CDR2 FNYEAQ. The CDR3 contains 14 residues. J was trimmed by 6 bases and V by 5 bases; bases with no gene match: 8. Here the CDR3 reads CASSSGTSLGEQYF. The CDR3 coding sequence is TGTGCCAGCAGCAGCGGGACTAGCTTGGGCGAGCAGTACTTC.

A remark on this clone: The same CDR3 is also encoded by other DNA sequences in this sample. This chain joins TRBV2 and TRBJ1-1; D ambiguous. Germline-derived CDR1 and CDR2 are SNHLY and FYNNEI. The CDR3 runs to 12 residues. The germline V and J ends were trimmed by 4 bases and 0 bases, with 3 bases remaining between them. CDR3 amino acids: CASSVVNTEAFF. DNA of the CDR3: TGTGCCAGCAGTGTGGTGAACACTGAAGCTTTCTTT.

The chain joins TRBV29-1 to TRBJ2-3; TRBD1 matches 7 bases. The CDR3 length is 16 residues. V was clipped by 5 bases and J by 1 base; unmatched bases: 12. Germline CDR1 SQVTM, CDR2 ANQGSEA. Written as DNA, the CDR3 is TGCAGCGTTAAACTCGCGACAGGGCTTGGCACAGATACGCAGTATTTT. Translating gives CSVKLATGLGTDTQYF.

J is TRBJ2-1 and V is TRBV6-4; 10 bases align to TRBD2. This CDR3 region has 14 residues. CDR1 MRHNA and CDR2 SNTAGT come from the germline V gene. Trimming removed 9 bases from V and 5 bases from J; junction bases left unmatched: 7. CDR3 loop: CASKRLAGDNEQFF. In DNA, the CDR3 is TGTGCCAGTAAGCGGCTAGCGGGAGACAATGAGCAGTTCTTC.

The rearrangement joins TRBV27 to TRBJ2-6; D gene unclear. CDR3 length: 13 residues. With 6 bases removed from V and 0 bases from J, the gap between germline ends came to 3 bases. Looked up from germline, CDR1 is MNHEY and CDR2 is SMNVEV (reference sequence). CDR3 DNA sequence: TGTGCCAGCAGACTCTCTGGGGCCAACGTCCTGACTTTC. Protein: CASRLSGANVLTF.

This chain uses TRBV28 with TRBJ2-1; D unclear. Trimming took 5 bases from V and 3 from J, leaving 8 bases between them. The CDR3 runs 13 residues. The germline gives CDR1 MDHEN, CDR2 SYDVKM. The CDR3 DNA sequence: TGTGCCAGCAGTGCCGCAGGCTACAATGAGCAGTTCTTC. Its protein is CASSAAGYNEQFF.